The source of this T cell receptor (beta chain) is a study of CD8 T cells in ankylosing spondylitis. Study-wide findings and caveats: In ankylosing spondylitis patients, matched synovial fluid reportedly showed significant enrichment of disease-linked clones. Certain motif variants had earlier appeared in reactive arthritis synovial fluid and blood.

Germline V gene sequence: CDR1 MNHEY, CDR2 SVGEGT. Trimming stripped 2 bases from V and 5 bases from J, with 12 bases between. The CDR3 runs 14 residues. Each TCR beta library was made by quantitative 5'-RACE that incorporated molecular barcodes. TCRdb passed the 5' RACE reads through MiXCR, listing each CDR3 protein once. This table has about 230,000 distinct CDR3 sequences, under 8.5% appearing once. Notes on this clonotype: What it binds is unknown.

The genes are TRBV6-2 or TRBV6-3 and TRBJ1-2; D uncertain. Sequencing used blood, either unsorted or a sorted T cell fraction (not recorded which). This receptor was obtained from a female donor with ankylosing spondylitis or in good health (not recorded which). The CDR3 region is CASSYTDWKYGYTF. The CDR3 region has the DNA TGTGCCAGCAGTTACACGGACTGGAAATATGGCTACACCTTC.